A single sample gave rise to the 2 T cell receptor beta chains below, sequenced in a study of shared clonotypes between healthy human individuals. The assay was immunoSEQ multiplex PCR, and TCRdb's table has in-frame clones only and misses some. The table includes about 1.5 million clones, roughly 98% detected once. The sequenced sample consisted of naive CD4+ T cells sorted from blood. Subset here: CD45RA+ positively selected. These TCRs come from a man aged 25 to 45 in good health.

The rearrangement links TRBV18 to TRBJ1-5, with D uncertain. Germline CDR1 reads KGHSH; CDR2 reads LQKENI. This CDR3 is 13 amino acids long. V lost 5 bases, J lost 2 bases, and 7 bases lay in between. CDR3 sequence: CASSYLRNQPQHF. The CDR3, as DNA: TGTGCCAGCTCATATCTGCGCAATCAGCCCCAGCATTTT.

The CDR3 region is CASSVTGKSGANVLTF. Written as DNA, the CDR3 is TGTGCCAGCAGCGTCACAGGGAAATCCGGGGCCAACGTCCTGACTTTC. The genes are TRBV9 and TRBJ2-6; possibly TRBD1 for D (6 bases). CDR1 SGDLS and CDR2 YYNGEE come from the germline V gene. The CDR3 loop spans 16 amino acids. V was shortened by 2 bases and J by 4 bases, with 13 bases between the two germline ends.